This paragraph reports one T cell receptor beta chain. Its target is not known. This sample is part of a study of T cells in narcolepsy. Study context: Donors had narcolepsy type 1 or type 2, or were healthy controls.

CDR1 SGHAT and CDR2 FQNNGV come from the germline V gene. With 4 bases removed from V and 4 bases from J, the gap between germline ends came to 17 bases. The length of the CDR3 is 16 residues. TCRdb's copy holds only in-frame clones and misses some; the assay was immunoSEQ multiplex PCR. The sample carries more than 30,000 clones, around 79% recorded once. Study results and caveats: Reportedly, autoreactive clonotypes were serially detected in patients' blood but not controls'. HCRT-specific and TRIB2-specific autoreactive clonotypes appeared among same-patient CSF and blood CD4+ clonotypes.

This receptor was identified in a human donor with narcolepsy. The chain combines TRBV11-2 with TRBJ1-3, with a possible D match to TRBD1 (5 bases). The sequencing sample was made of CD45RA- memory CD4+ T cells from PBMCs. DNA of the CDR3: TGTGCCAGCAGCTCCTGGGACCAAATGTTCGGAAACACCATATATTTT. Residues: CASSSWDQMFGNTIYF.